What follows are 21 T cell receptor beta chains derived from one specimen sequenced in a study of cytomegalovirus exposure and HLA in healthy donors. A multiplex PCR was run with 60 Vbeta primers and 13 Jbeta primers. TCRdb keeps only in-frame clones here, not all; method: immunoSEQ multiplex PCR. This sample has about 120,000 clones; about 76% occur once, and the top ten carry 2% to 2.5%. Sequencing was done on a sample of PBMCs. Receptors were obtained from a middle-aged woman in good health and CMV-seronegative.

The J gene is TRBJ2-1, the V gene TRBV6-5; D may be TRBD1 (5 bases). The germline V gene has CDR1 MNHEY and CDR2 SVGAGI. The CDR3 extends over 13 amino acids. V was pared by 4 bases and J by 6 bases, with 10 bases between. CDR3 bases: TGTGCCAGCAGTTTTAGACAGCCCAATGAGCAGTTCTTC. Translating it yields CASSFRQPNEQFF.

V gene TRBV5-4 combines with J gene TRBJ1-2, with 7 bases identical to TRBD1. V shed 3 bases and J 4 bases; nucleotides not matched to a gene: 6. Germline V gene lookup returns CDR1 SGHNT and CDR2 YYREEE (reference sequence). CDR3 length: 14 residues. The chain's CDR3 is CASSSGQPLYGYTF. The DNA for the CDR3 is TGTGCCAGCAGCTCGGGACAGCCTCTCTATGGCTACACCTTC.

The J gene is TRBJ2-7, the V gene TRBV5-1; 7 nucleotides agree with TRBD1. This CDR3 has 13 amino acids. Germline CDR1 and CDR2: SGHRS and YFSETQ. V shed 6 bases and J 2 bases; nucleotides not matched to a gene: 5. The DNA of the CDR3 is TGCGCCAGCACACCGGGACAGACCTACGAGCAGTACTTC. This codes for CASTPGQTYEQYF.

V and J are TRBV15 and TRBJ1-2; TRBD1 is a possible D gene (5 bases). Trimming removed 0 bases at V and 2 bases at J, with 10 bases between. This CDR3 has 15 residues. Germline lookup yields CDR1 LNHNV and CDR2 YYDKDF (reference sequence). The CDR3 DNA sequence: TGTGCCACCAGCAGAGATCCGCGACAGAACTATGGCTACACCTTC. Translated, it gives CATSRDPRQNYGYTF.

The rearrangement uses TRBV5-1 and TRBJ2-1; no reliable D call. This CDR3 is built from 15 residues. V shed 1 base and J shed 5 bases, with 13 bases lying between them. From germline, CDR1 is SGHRS and CDR2 YFSETQ. CDR3: CASSLQASANNEQFF. CDR3 DNA: TGCGCCAGCAGCTTGCAGGCCTCCGCTAACAATGAGCAGTTCTTC.

As for this clone: Other DNA sequences in this sample translate to the same CDR3. The chain is built from TRBV18 and TRBJ2-7, with D unresolved. The CDR3 has 14 amino acids. Germline loops: CDR1 KGHSH, CDR2 LQKENI. The V end was cut by 6 bases, the J end by 2 bases, with 14 bases between. CDR3 in amino acids: CASSHSRGTYEQYF. The CDR3, as DNA: TGTGCCAGCTCGCACTCCAGAGGAACCTACGAGCAGTACTTC. Looking up the rest from reference TRBV18 and TRBJ2-7 gives the full variable domain: NAGVMQNPRHLVRRRGQEARLRCSPMKGHSHVYWYRQLPEEGLKFMVYLQKENIIDESGMPKERFSAEFPKEGPSILRIQQVVRGDSAAYFCASSHSRGTYEQYFGPGTRLTVT.

A few counts support this clone. The chain uses TRBV2 and TRBJ1-4; 9 bases align to TRBD1. Trimming took 6 bases from V and 5 from J; bases not matched to a gene: 7. Germline V gives CDR1 SNHLY, CDR2 FYNNEI. This CDR3 spans 15 amino acids. CDR3: CASRRGGTGNEKLFF. The CDR3 region has the DNA TGTGCCAGCAGGCGAGGAGGGACAGGGAATGAAAAACTGTTTTTT.

The J gene is TRBJ1-2, the V gene TRBV6-1, with D unclear. This CDR3 spans 11 amino acids. Germline-derived CDR1 and CDR2 are MNHNS and SASEGT. Trimming stripped 4 bases from V and 11 bases from J, with 11 bases between. The CDR3 DNA sequence: TGTGCCAGCAGTGGCCTGCTGAGGTACACCTTC. This encodes CASSGLLRYTF.

The CDR3 spells CASSSGLAGNEQFF. The CDR3 coding sequence is TGTGCCAGCAGTTCGGGACTAGCGGGGAATGAGCAGTTCTTC. The rearrangement links TRBV6-6 to TRBJ2-1, with 13 bases matching TRBD2. The V gene end was trimmed by 4 bases and the J gene end by 7 bases; junction bases not matched to a gene: 1. Germline CDR1 reads MNHNY; CDR2 reads SVGAGI (reference sequence). There are 14 residues in the CDR3.

The chain is built from TRBV14 and TRBJ2-2; D ambiguous. CDR1 is SGHDN and CDR2 is FVKESK in the germline V gene. The CDR3 loop spans 13 amino acids. The ends were cut back, 2 bases at V and 7 bases at J, with 8 bases in the middle. The CDR3 region is CASSQNQVGELFF. The CDR3 bases are TGTGCCAGCAGCCAAAATCAGGTCGGGGAGCTGTTTTTT.

The chain is built from TRBV5-4 and TRBJ1-6; 7 bases align to TRBD1. The J segment lost 10 bases and the V segment lost 4 bases, leaving 14 bases of the junction unmatched. CDR3 length equals 16 residues. Germline CDR1 SGHNT, CDR2 YYREEE (reference sequence). The CDR3 DNA reads TGTGCCAGCAGCCCCGAGAGGGGGACAGTACCCTCACCCCTCCACTTT. Translation gives CASSPERGTVPSPLHF.

The J gene is TRBJ1-5, the V gene TRBV6-1; possible D gene TRBD1, 6 bases. This CDR3 spans 13 amino acids. Trimming stripped 5 bases from V and 7 bases from J, with 12 bases between. Germline V gives CDR1 MNHNS, CDR2 SASEGT. The CDR3 coding sequence is TGTGCCAGCAGTCGAGACAGGTGGCAGCCCCAGCATTTT. Translated: CASSRDRWQPQHF.

This chain links TRBV4-1 with TRBJ2-6, with D possibly being TRBD1 (6 bases). Germline V gene lookup returns CDR1 MGHRA and CDR2 YSYEKL. The CDR3 totals 18 residues. V was trimmed by 2 bases and J by 0 bases, leaving 14 bases between them. The CDR3 sequence is CASSQQQGSNSGANVLTF. The DNA of the CDR3 is TGCGCCAGCAGCCAACAACAGGGAAGTAACTCTGGGGCCAACGTCCTGACTTTC.

The J gene is TRBJ2-3, the V gene TRBV10-1; 7 positions agree with TRBD1. V gave up 6 bases and J gave up 6 bases; unmatched junction bases: 9. The CDR3 spans 14 residues. The V gene's germline CDR1 is WNHNN and CDR2 SYGVQD (reference sequence). The CDR3, as DNA: TGCGCCAGCAGCCGGGACAGTGATATGGATACGCAGTATTTT. Translated: CASSRDSDMDTQYF.

The chain employs TRBV7-2 and TRBJ2-3, with D uncertain. CDR3 size: 14 residues. V lost 0 bases and J lost 0, with 4 bases in between. CDR1 and CDR2 from the germline V gene are SGHTA and FQGNSA. The CDR3 reads CASSLARSTDTQYF. Written as DNA, the CDR3 is TGTGCCAGCAGCTTAGCGCGAAGCACAGATACGCAGTATTTT.

The chain uses TRBV21-1 and TRBJ2-6; the table assigns TRBD2, which was not confirmed against the DNA. TRBV21-1 counts as a pseudogene. CDR3 length: 23 residues. The DNA for the CDR3 is TGTGCCAGCAGCATGGAGCGTCCTAGCGGGTATCGGCCCCTTTCCTCTGGGGCCAACGTCCTGACTTTC. Protein: CASSMERPSGYRPLSSGANVLTF.

The rearrangement links TRBV18 to TRBJ2-2, with D unresolved. Germline-derived CDR1 and CDR2 are KGHSH and LQKENI. The length of the CDR3 is 14 residues. Between the trimmed V and J ends, which lost 2 bases and 1 base, there was a span of 5 bases. The CDR3 is CASSPILNTGELFF. The CDR3 coding sequence is TGTGCCAGCTCACCAATCCTGAACACCGGGGAGCTGTTTTTT.

CDR3 region: CASSFSGTGELFF. CDR3 in DNA: TGTGCCAGCAGTTTTTCAGGGACCGGGGAGCTGTTTTTT. V usage is TRBV28 and J usage is TRBJ2-2; tentative D call: TRBD1 (5 bases). Between the trimmed V and J ends, which lost 3 bases and 5 bases, there was a span of 7 bases. CDR1 and CDR2 (germline): MDHEN, SYDVKM. The CDR3 consists of 13 residues.

V and J are TRBV7-2 and TRBJ1-1; D unclear. The CDR3 has 14 amino acids. V dropped 5 bases and J dropped 5 bases, with 15 bases sitting between them. Germline loops: CDR1 SGHTA, CDR2 FQGNSA. CDR3 residues: CASSLSTGVTEAFF. The CDR3, as DNA: TGTGCCAGCAGCCTGTCGACGGGTGTGACTGAAGCTTTCTTT.

The chain has TRBV27 and TRBJ2-3, with D possibly matching TRBD1 (5 bases). CDR1 MNHEY and CDR2 SMNVEV come from the germline V gene (reference sequence). The ends were cut back, 5 bases at V and 0 bases at J, with 12 bases in the middle. This CDR3 is built from 15 residues. The CDR3 DNA sequence: TGTGCCAGCAGTCCCCAGAAGGGGAGCACAGATACGCAGTATTTT. Translating it yields CASSPQKGSTDTQYF.

The rearrangement links TRBV2 to TRBJ2-2, with D possibly TRBD1 on 6 matching bases. The length of the CDR3 is 15 residues. Looked up from germline, CDR1 is SNHLY and CDR2 is FYNNEI. Deletions cut 3 bases from V and 3 bases from J, with 11 bases between. The CDR3 sequence: CASSEIAGDTGELFF. The CDR3 DNA is TGTGCCAGCAGTGAGATTGCAGGGGACACCGGGGAGCTGTTTTTT.